This entry features one T cell receptor beta chain sequence. Its target antigen remains unknown. The sample holds no much larger clone one base away, and base qualities are not on file. The same CDR3 arises from other DNA sequences in this sample as well. The germline V gene provides CDR1 KGHSH and CDR2 LQKENI. The V end loses 3 bases and the J end loses 3 bases, and a stretch of 9 bases separates them. The CDR3 sequence holds 13 residues, the cysteine and phenylalanine included. Only the CDR3 portion is preserved as DNA: 39 bases, with reading frame beginning at the first base. This entry belongs to a study of radiotherapy plus CTLA-4 blockade in lung cancer (dated by TCRdb to between 2017 and 2018). In the study overall: Among enrolled patients, approximately 17% had an objective response and about 30% reached disease control.

Study-level results and caveats: After treatment with radiotherapy and ipilimumab, TCR clones that originated in tumors expanded in peripheral blood. Early dynamic changes in blood T cell clones, together with increased serum interferon-beta after radiation, were reported as the strongest predictors of response.

In this study, focal radiation therapy paired with CTLA-4 blockade (ipilimumab) was tested in patients who had chemo-refractory metastatic non-small-cell lung cancer. The library was made by the immunoSEQ multiplex PCR assay. TCRdb took this table from immuneACCESS and kept in-frame rearrangements with V and J called. Such tables lack part of the clones; where checked against another copy, unresolved V genes explain under half of the gap, and the rest is unexplained. This sample lists around 110,000 clones; more than 80% were detected once. More than 6.5% of the sample is taken by the ten largest. Sequenced here: peripheral blood, sampled from a patient treated with radiotherapy plus ipilimumab. This sequence originates from a human donor with non-small cell lung cancer that progressed on radiotherapy plus ipilimumab. This chain joins TRBV18 to TRBJ2-7, with the D segment identity uncertain. The bases are TGTGCCAGCTCACCGCCGACGGGCTACGAGCAGTACTTC. Translated, it gives CASSPPTGYEQYF.